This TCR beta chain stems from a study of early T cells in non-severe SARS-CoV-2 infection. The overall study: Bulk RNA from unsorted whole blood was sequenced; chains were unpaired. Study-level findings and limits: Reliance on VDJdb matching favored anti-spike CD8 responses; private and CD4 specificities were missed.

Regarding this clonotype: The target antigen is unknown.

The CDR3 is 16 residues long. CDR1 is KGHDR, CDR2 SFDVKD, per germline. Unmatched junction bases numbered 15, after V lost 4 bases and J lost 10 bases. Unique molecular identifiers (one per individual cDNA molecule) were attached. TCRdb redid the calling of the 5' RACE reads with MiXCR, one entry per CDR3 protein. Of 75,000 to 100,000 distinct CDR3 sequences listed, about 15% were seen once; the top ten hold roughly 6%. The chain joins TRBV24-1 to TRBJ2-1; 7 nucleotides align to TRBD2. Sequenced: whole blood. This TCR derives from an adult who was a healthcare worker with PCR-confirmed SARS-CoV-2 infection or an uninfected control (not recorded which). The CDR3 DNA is TGTGCCACCAGTGACCCCGGTATTAGGGGTAGCGGGGAGCAGTTCTTC. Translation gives CATSDPGIRGSGEQFF.